The 18 T cell receptor beta chains given below trace back to one sample, sequenced in a study of response to subunit inactivated influenza vaccine. A single record per CDR3 protein comes from TCRdb applying MiXCR to the RT-PCR reads. The sample carries about 540,000 distinct CDR3 sequences, roughly 23% recorded once. These sequences were also reported in another study, on T cells expressing NK-cell markers. That source adds: Beta-chain TCR cDNA was generated via 5'RACE template switching with UMIs.

The input for sequencing was CD4+ T cells sorted from PBMCs, taken 11 to 12 days after vaccination. All receptors come from a man between 45 and 60 years old who received an inactivated influenza vaccine.

This clonotype has only one observation. The V call is TRBV20-1, the J call TRBJ2-1, with TRBD2 matching over 10 bases. This CDR3 is 16 amino acids long. V trimming: 5 bases; J trimming: 5 bases; junction bases outside the gene matches: 12. Germline values: CDR1 DFQATT, CDR2 SNEGSKA (reference sequence). CDR3 residues: CSAPSQAGGTNNEQFF. Here the CDR3 DNA reads TGCAGTGCTCCATCCCAAGCGGGAGGGACCAACAATGAGCAGTTCTTC.

This clonotype was detected a few times. The chain links TRBV14 to TRBJ1-6; the D is unclear. CDR3 length: 12 amino acids. The germline V gene has CDR1 SGHDN and CDR2 FVKESK. V gave up 3 bases and J gave up 8 bases, with 5 bases separating them. The CDR3 coding sequence is TGTGCCAGCAGCCACTTGGATTCACCCCTCCACTTT. Its translation: CASSHLDSPLHF.

This clonotype was counted between two and nine times. V is TRBV7-9 and J is TRBJ1-4, with unresolved D. CDR1 SEHNR and CDR2 FQNEAQ come from the germline V gene (reference sequence). Trimming stripped 1 base from V and 6 bases from J, with 12 bases between. This CDR3 is 15 amino acids long. CDR3 region: CASSLGTVSHEKLFF. The CDR3 nucleotides read TGTGCCAGCAGCTTAGGAACCGTCTCTCATGAAAAACTGTTTTTT.

The chain links TRBV7-2 to TRBJ2-2; no clear D gene. The germline gives CDR1 SGHTA, CDR2 FQGNSA. V gave up 6 bases and J gave up 4 bases, with 12 bases separating them. This CDR3 comprises 14 residues. DNA for the CDR3: TGTGCCAGCAGGGGTAGACAAAGCACCGGGGAGCTGTTTTTT. Translating gives CASRGRQSTGELFF.

CDR3 bases: TGTGCCAGCAGCCATTCGACGGACTACGAGCAGTACTTC. Its protein is CASSHSTDYEQYF. This chain joins TRBV3-1 and TRBJ2-7; no reliable D call. This CDR3 has 13 residues. V gave up 3 bases and J gave up 3 bases, with 9 bases separating them. Germline V gene sequence: CDR1 LGHDT, CDR2 YNNKEL (reference sequence).

This clonotype was detected only a few times. The chain carries TRBV12-3 or TRBV12-4 and TRBJ2-2; D is undetermined. Between the trimmed V and J ends, which lost 6 bases and 1 base, there was a span of 12 bases. The CDR3 is 15 amino acids. Here the CDR3 DNA reads TGTGCCAGCAGACCCTCTGGAGAGAACACCGGGGAGCTGTTTTTT. Its translation is CASRPSGENTGELFF.

The gene calls are TRBV3-1 and TRBJ2-1; D is ambiguous. The CDR3 is 14 amino acids. V shed 0 bases and J shed 10 bases, with 13 bases lying between them. Germline assignment: CDR1 LGHDT and CDR2 YNNKEL (reference sequence). The CDR3 bases are TGTGCCAGCAGCCAAGACGGCGGAGTCAGGGAGCAGTTCTTC. Translation: CASSQDGGVREQFF.

This clonotype has only a few counts. The J gene is TRBJ2-7, the V gene TRBV6-1, with TRBD1 matching 9 bases. From germline, CDR1 is MNHNS and CDR2 SASEGT. With 6 bases clipped from V and 2 bases from J, the junction kept 8 bases outside the gene matches. This CDR3 has 15 amino acids. The DNA for the CDR3 is TGTGCCAGCAGGGGACAGGGTCGGGGGACCTACGAGCAGTACTTC. Its protein product is CASRGQGRGTYEQYF.

This clonotype was observed a few times. This sequence joins TRBV5-1 and TRBJ1-5; 8 bases align to TRBD1. J was trimmed by 13 bases and V by 1 base; bases with no gene match: 7. CDR3 size: 13 residues. Germline values: CDR1 SGHRS, CDR2 YFSETQ. The CDR3, as DNA: TGCGCCAGCAGCTTGTTTCCAGGACAGGGACAGCATTTT. Its translation: CASSLFPGQGQHF.

This clonotype occurred a few times. For the CDR3, the DNA is TGTGCCAGCTCGAACAGCGGACAGGTTAACTATGGCTACACCTTC. This translates into CASSNSGQVNYGYTF. This chain joins TRBV18 and TRBJ1-2, with 7 bases identical to TRBD1. The germline V gene has CDR1 KGHSH and CDR2 LQKENI. The CDR3 length is 15 residues. The trim removed 6 bases at V and 1 base at J, leaving 8 bases unmatched.

The chain couples TRBV28 to TRBJ2-4, with D tentatively TRBD2 (6 bases). The CDR3 totals 15 residues. CDR1 and CDR2 from the germline V gene are MDHEN and SYDVKM. With 2 bases removed from V and 1 base from J, the gap between germline ends came to 9 bases. The CDR3 coding sequence is TGTGCCAGCAGTTTAATGGCGGGGGCCAAAAACATTCAGTACTTC. It encodes CASSLMAGAKNIQYF.

The rearrangement joins TRBV12-5 to TRBJ2-1; a possible D gene is TRBD2 (6 bases). The CDR3 loop spans 13 amino acids. CDR1 LGHNT and CDR2 FRNRAP come from the germline V gene. V shed 1 base and J shed 6 bases, with 7 bases lying between them. The CDR3 loop reads CASGLAGGNEQFF. CDR3 nucleotide sequence: TGTGCTAGTGGTTTGGCCGGGGGCAATGAGCAGTTCTTC.

Regarding this clonotype: One junction end disagrees with the germline gene, perhaps due to a read error. This chain links TRBV15 with TRBJ2-7; D tentatively fits TRBD1 or TRBD2 (6 bases each). The CDR3 runs 13 residues. The V gene's germline CDR1 is LNHNV and CDR2 YYDKDF (reference sequence). CDR3 in DNA: TGTGCCACCAGCAGGGACTACAGGGACGAGCGGTACTTC. It translates to CATSRDYRDERYF.

V and J are TRBV20-1 and TRBJ1-6; TRBD1 matches at 8 bases. This CDR3 is 16 amino acids long. The junction had 12 bases not matched to a gene; V was cut back by 4 bases and J by 7 bases. Germline loops: CDR1 DFQATT, CDR2 SNEGSKA (reference sequence). CDR3 bases: TGCAGTGCTACGGACATACAGGGGGGAGGGAATTCACCCCTCCACTTT. This gives the protein CSATDIQGGGNSPLHF.

This clonotype was detected only a few times. The chain joins TRBV6-6 to TRBJ2-2, with D unresolved. The CDR3 contains 13 residues. V was shortened by 5 bases and J by 6 bases, with 10 bases between the two germline ends. Germline loops: CDR1 MNHNY, CDR2 SVGAGI (reference sequence). The CDR3 loop reads CASSQTLSGELFF. The CDR3 DNA follows: TGTGCCAGCAGTCAGACCTTGTCCGGGGAGCTGTTTTTT.

This clonotype was seen a few times. The chain couples TRBV7-8 to TRBJ1-5; D ambiguous. This CDR3 region has 12 residues. Germline values: CDR1 SGHVS, CDR2 FQNEAQ. V lost 1 base and J lost 9, with 7 bases in between. In DNA, the CDR3 is TGTGCCAGCAGCTTAGGCCCTTCGCCCCAGCATTTT. This codes for CASSLGPSPQHF.

This clonotype was picked up a small number of times. The chain uses TRBV4-1 and TRBJ1-4, with 8 bases identical to TRBD1. Germline loops: CDR1 MGHRA, CDR2 YSYEKL. V gave up 1 base and J gave up 7 bases; unmatched junction bases: 5. This CDR3 region has 15 residues. CDR3 nucleotides: TGCGCCAGCAGCCAAGGTACAGGGGGGGCTGAAAAACTGTTTTTT. Residues: CASSQGTGGAEKLFF.

The chain links TRBV11-2 to TRBJ2-5; 9 bases match TRBD1. Germline V lookup: CDR1 SGHAT, CDR2 FQNNGV. V lost 5 bases, J lost 5 bases, and 9 bases stayed unmatched. The CDR3 is 15 residues long. The CDR3 DNA reads TGTGCCAGCAGCCCAGAACAGGGGGCAGACGAGACCCAGTACTTC. It is translated as CASSPEQGADETQYF. Full variable domain (outside the CDR3, taken from reference TRBV11-2 and TRBJ2-5): EAGVAQSPRYKIIEKRQSVAFWCNPISGHATLYWYQQILGQGPKLLIQFQNNGVVDDSQLPKDRFSAERLKGVDSTLKIQPAKLEDSAVYLCASSPEQGADETQYFGPGTRLLVL.